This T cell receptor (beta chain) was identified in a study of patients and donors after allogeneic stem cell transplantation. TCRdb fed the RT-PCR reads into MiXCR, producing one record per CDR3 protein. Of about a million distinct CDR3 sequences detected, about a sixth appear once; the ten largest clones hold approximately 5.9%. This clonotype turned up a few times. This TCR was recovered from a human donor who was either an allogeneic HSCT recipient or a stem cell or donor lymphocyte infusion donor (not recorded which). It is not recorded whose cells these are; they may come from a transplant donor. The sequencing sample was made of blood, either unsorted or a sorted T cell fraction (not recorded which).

The CDR3 DNA reads TGCAGTGCTAGGCACGGCGTATACAATGAGCAGTTCTTC. Amino acids: CSARHGVYNEQFF. The V and J genes are TRBV20-1 and TRBJ2-1; D not certain. Deletions cut 3 bases from V and 4 bases from J, with 10 bases between. The CDR3 consists of 13 residues. Germline V gene lookup returns CDR1 DFQATT and CDR2 SNEGSKA (reference sequence).